This is a list of T cell receptor beta chains from one sample in a study of radiation and T cells in renal cell carcinoma. Using immunoSEQ multiplex PCR, the repertoire was profiled, and TCRdb retains in-frame clones only, with some absent. The sample lists some 150,000 clones, roughly 80% seen once, with approximately 22% in the top ten. This specimen was blood, taken from a patient whose treatment included radiotherapy and nephrectomy. These receptors all stem from a woman aged 50 to 60 with renal cell carcinoma. Each CDR3 is given with its conserved first and last residue. The D gene is left open where the match is weak. The listing skips clone size in some rows; elsewhere it reads once, few, many or a size class.

D: -
J: TRBJ2-1
V: TRBV2
size: once
CDR3: CASTRTLGNEQFF
DNA: TGTGCCAGCACTAGGACATTAGGCAATGAGCAGTTCTTC

D: -
J: TRBJ2-3
V: TRBV5-4
size: -
CDR3: CASSLDSNAADTQYF
DNA: TGTGCCAGCAGCTTGGACTCTAATGCGGCAGATACGCAGTATTTT

D: -
J: TRBJ2-7
V: TRBV4-1
size: -
CDR3: CASSQIPGLSTEQYF
DNA: TGCGCCAGCAGCCAAATTCCGGGACTCTCCACCGAGCAGTACTTC

D: -
J: TRBJ1-5
V: TRBV6-5
size: -
CDR3: CASSPTSFQPQHF
DNA: TGTGCCAGCAGTCCTACTAGCTTCCAGCCCCAGCATTTT

D: -
J: TRBJ2-7
V: TRBV6-4
size: -
CDR3: CASSDSGPYEQYF
DNA: TGTGCCAGCAGTGATAGCGGACCCTACGAGCAGTACTTC

D: TRBD1
J: TRBJ1-3
V: TRBV19
size: -
CDR3: CASSILLTGASGNTIYF
DNA: TGTGCCAGTAGTATACTCCTAACAGGGGCCTCTGGAAACACCATATATTTT

D: TRBD2
J: TRBJ2-3
V: TRBV4-2
size: few
CDR3: CASSQDGGLAMGTDTQYF
DNA: TGTGCCAGCAGCCAAGATGGTGGACTAGCAATGGGTACAGATACGCAGTATTTT

D: -
J: TRBJ1-2
V: TRBV4-1
size: -
CDR3: CASSSRQDYGYTF
DNA: TGCGCCAGCAGTTCCAGACAGGACTATGGCTACACCTTC

D: -
J: TRBJ2-2
V: TRBV19
size: -
CDR3: CASSIKGRWGTGELFF
DNA: TGTGCCAGTAGTATCAAGGGGCGGTGGGGCACCGGGGAGCTGTTTTTT

D: -
J: TRBJ2-1
V: TRBV7-8
size: once
CDR3: CASSLVIRADNEQFF
DNA: TGTGCCAGCAGCTTAGTTATTAGGGCGGACAATGAGCAGTTCTTC

D: -
J: TRBJ1-6
V: TRBV30
size: -
CDR3: CAWSVGKGSHSYNSPLHF
DNA: TGTGCCTGGAGTGTAGGGAAAGGTTCCCACTCCTATAATTCACCCCTCCACTTT

D: -
J: TRBJ2-7
V: TRBV21-1
size: -
CDR3: CASSKGGTSYPSIYEQYF
DNA: TGTGCCAGCAGCAAGGGAGGGACTAGCTACCCCTCCATTTACGAGCAGTACTTC

D: TRBD2
J: TRBJ2-1
V: TRBV10-3
size: once
CDR3: CAIRTSVTYNEQFF
DNA: TGTGCCATCAGGACTAGCGTCACCTACAATGAGCAGTTCTTC

D: -
J: TRBJ2-1
V: TRBV29-1
size: -
CDR3: CSVATSGNEQFF
DNA: TGCAGCGTTGCCACGTCCGGGAATGAGCAGTTCTTC

D: TRBD1
J: TRBJ2-7
V: TRBV2
size: -
CDR3: CASNPWDSSYEQYF
DNA: TGTGCCAGCAACCCTTGGGACAGCTCCTACGAGCAGTACTTC

D: -
J: TRBJ2-7
V: TRBV7-2
size: -
CDR3: CASNTDTFSYEQYF
DNA: TGTGCCAGCAACACGGACACCTTCTCCTACGAGCAGTACTTC

D: -
J: TRBJ1-2
V: TRBV5-6
size: -
CDR3: CASTIMGVGGYGYTF
DNA: TGTGCCAGCACCATAATGGGAGTAGGGGGTTATGGCTACACCTTC

D: TRBD1
J: TRBJ1-3
V: TRBV6-6
size: -
CDR3: CASSYGTESSGNTIYF
DNA: TGTGCCAGCAGCTACGGGACAGAAAGCTCTGGAAACACCATATATTTT

D: -
J: TRBJ1-5
V: TRBV25-1
size: few
CDR3: CASSANQSNQPQHF
DNA: TGTGCCAGCAGTGCAAACCAGTCGAATCAGCCCCAGCATTTT

D: TRBD1
J: TRBJ1-5
V: TRBV7-2
size: -
CDR3: CASSADREYQPQHF
DNA: TGTGCCAGCAGCGCGGACAGGGAATATCAGCCCCAGCATTTT

D: -
J: TRBJ2-7
V: TRBV7-8
size: once
CDR3: CASSPSPTASYEQYF
DNA: TGTGCCAGCAGCCCATCGCCGACAGCCTCCTACGAGCAGTACTTC

D: -
J: TRBJ2-3
V: TRBV6-6
size: -
CDR3: CASFTTGRGTDTQYF
DNA: TGTGCCAGCTTCACCACCGGGCGGGGCACAGATACGCAGTATTTT

D: -
J: TRBJ2-7
V: TRBV5-6
size: -
CDR3: CASSLASYEQYF
DNA: TGTGCCAGCAGCTTGGCCAGCTACGAGCAGTACTTC

D: -
J: TRBJ2-7
V: TRBV9
size: -
CDR3: CASSSQGREQYF
DNA: TGTGCCAGCAGCTCTCAGGGGCGCGAGCAGTACTTC

D: -
J: TRBJ2-4
V: TRBV4-3
size: -
CDR3: CASSRGPGGRNIQYF
DNA: TGCGCCAGCAGCCGGGGCCCAGGAGGCAGAAACATTCAGTACTTC

D: TRBD1
J: TRBJ1-1
V: TRBV10-2
size: -
CDR3: CASSEIQGGTEAFF
DNA: TGCGCCAGCAGTGAAATACAGGGGGGCACTGAAGCTTTCTTT

D: -
J: TRBJ1-5
V: TRBV2
size: -
CDR3: CASSDRLQRQQPQHF
DNA: TGTGCCAGCAGTGACAGGTTGCAGCGTCAACAGCCCCAGCATTTT

D: TRBD1
J: TRBJ1-6
V: TRBV27
size: -
CDR3: CASSSGTGSSPLHF
DNA: TGTGCCAGCAGTTCCGGGACAGGGAGTTCACCCCTCCACTTT

D: -
J: TRBJ2-5
V: TRBV25-1
size: -
CDR3: CASSGYKGEETQYF
DNA: TGTGCCAGCAGTGGGTATAAGGGGGAAGAGACCCAGTACTTC

D: TRBD2
J: TRBJ2-1
V: TRBV2
size: -
CDR3: CASSAGTGGPDEQFF
DNA: TGTGCCAGCAGTGCGGGGACGGGAGGCCCCGATGAGCAGTTCTTC

D: -
J: TRBJ1-5
V: TRBV4-2
size: -
CDR3: CASSPNRGEPLQPQHF
DNA: TGTGCCAGCAGCCCAAACCGCGGGGAACCGCTACAGCCCCAGCATTTT

D: -
J: TRBJ1-1
V: TRBV11-3
size: -
CDR3: CASSLRSAEAFF
DNA: TGTGCCAGCAGCTTAAGGTCCGCTGAAGCTTTCTTT

D: TRBD1
J: TRBJ1-1
V: TRBV6-5
size: once
CDR3: CASSTGQAMNTEAFF
DNA: TGTGCCAGCAGTACCGGACAGGCTATGAACACTGAAGCTTTCTTT

D: TRBD1
J: TRBJ2-2
V: TRBV10-1
size: -
CDR3: CASSKPMGESGTGKAGELFF
DNA: TGCGCCAGCAGTAAACCAATGGGAGAGTCCGGGACAGGGAAGGCCGGGGAGCTGTTTTTT

D: -
J: TRBJ1-5
V: TRBV19
size: -
CDR3: CASRLNGINQPQHF
DNA: TGTGCCAGTAGATTGAACGGTATCAATCAGCCCCAGCATTTT

D: TRBD2
J: TRBJ2-7
V: TRBV5-4
size: -
CDR3: CASSASGGVNEQYF
DNA: TGTGCCAGCAGTGCTAGCGGGGGGGTCAACGAGCAGTACTTC

D: TRBD1
J: TRBJ1-1
V: TRBV10-3
size: -
CDR3: CAISESGRGSEAFF
DNA: TGTGCCATCAGTGAGTCGGGCAGGGGGAGTGAAGCTTTCTTT

D: -
J: TRBJ2-7
V: TRBV25-1
size: few
CDR3: CASSESGVSYEQYF
DNA: TGTGCCAGCAGTGAATCAGGGGTCTCCTACGAGCAGTACTTC

D: -
J: TRBJ1-3
V: TRBV6-5
size: -
CDR3: CASSSPAMNSGNTIYF
DNA: TGTGCCAGCAGTTCCCCCGCCATGAACTCTGGAAACACCATATATTTT

D: -
J: TRBJ1-3
V: TRBV9
size: -
CDR3: CASSVDQGALSGNTIYF
DNA: TGTGCCAGCAGCGTAGATCAGGGCGCACTCTCTGGAAACACCATATATTTT

D: -
J: TRBJ1-5
V: TRBV18
size: few
CDR3: CASSPLGDQPQHF
DNA: TGTGCCAGCTCACCATTGGGAGATCAGCCCCAGCATTTT